The 15 T cell receptor beta chains reported below all come from one sample, sequenced in a study of blood T cell repertoires in COVID-19. Some clones are missing from TCRdb's copy, which holds only in-frame ones; the method was immunoSEQ multiplex PCR. The sample lists 410,000 or so clones, 75% to 90% occurring once. Sequencing was carried out using peripheral blood. These receptor sequences come from a woman aged 40 to 50 with COVID-19, enrolled during active disease.

The chain joins TRBV5-5 to TRBJ2-2; tentative D call: TRBD1 (6 bases). V was shortened by 1 base and J by 2 bases, with 18 bases between the two germline ends. CDR3 size: 18 residues. Per the germline V gene, CDR1 is SGHKS and CDR2 is YYEKEE (reference sequence). CDR3: CASSLRSLTGINTGELFF. The CDR3 DNA follows: TGTGCCAGCAGCTTGCGTAGTCTTACAGGGATCAACACCGGGGAGCTGTTTTTT.

The chain has TRBV19 and TRBJ1-2; D is perhaps TRBD1 (5 bases). The CDR3 is 15 amino acids. From germline, CDR1 is LNHDA and CDR2 SQIVND (reference sequence). Between the trimmed V and J ends, which lost 3 bases and 0 bases, there was a span of 11 bases. The CDR3 sequence: CASSIKGQANYGYTF. CDR3 nucleotide sequence: TGTGCCAGTAGTATTAAGGGGCAAGCTAACTATGGCTACACCTTC.

V is TRBV6-6 and J is TRBJ2-3, with 12 bases fitting TRBD2. V dropped 6 bases and J dropped 2; count of bases not matched to a gene: 6. Germline lookup yields CDR1 MNHNY and CDR2 SVGAGI (reference sequence). This CDR3 contains 16 residues. The CDR3 bases are TGTGCCAGCAGGGGGACTAGCGGGTCCGACACAGATACGCAGTATTTT. Protein sequence: CASRGTSGSDTDTQYF.

The chain has TRBV5-1 and TRBJ1-5; the match to TRBD1 covers 12 bases. J gave up 4 bases and V 9 bases, and 11 bases lay outside the gene matches. The length of the CDR3 is 16 residues. Germline-derived CDR1 and CDR2 are SGHRS and YFSETQ. CDR3 bases: TGCGCCACCCCCTCCGGGACAGGGGGCTTAAATCAGCCCCAGCATTTT. This translates into CATPSGTGGLNQPQHF.

The rearrangement uses TRBV7-9 and TRBJ2-5; D is undetermined. Germline V gives CDR1 SEHNR, CDR2 FQNEAQ (reference sequence). This CDR3 is 12 amino acids long. Trimming left V 6 bases short and J 2 bases short, with 7 bases between. In DNA form, the CDR3 reads TGTGCCAGCAGAAGCGCACAAGAGACCCAGTACTTC. Translating gives CASRSAQETQYF.

The chain's CDR3 is CASTVQGWGEAFF. Here the CDR3 DNA reads TGTGCCAGCACTGTTCAGGGGTGGGGTGAAGCTTTCTTT. The V call is TRBV11-2, the J call TRBJ1-1; D perhaps matches TRBD1 (6 bases). The germline V gene encodes CDR1 SGHAT and CDR2 FQNNGV. CDR3 length: 13 amino acids. The V end was cut by 7 bases, the J end by 7 bases, with 16 bases between. Variable domain in full (rest from reference TRBV11-2 and TRBJ1-1): EAGVAQSPRYKIIEKRQSVAFWCNPISGHATLYWYQQILGQGPKLLIQFQNNGVVDDSQLPKDRFSAERLKGVDSTLKIQPAKLEDSAVYLCASTVQGWGEAFFGQGTRLTVV.

In its sample, this clone was seen a few times. This chain links TRBV28 with TRBJ2-5, with D possibly TRBD2 on 6 matching bases. The CDR3 spans 13 residues. Germline CDR1 reads MDHEN; CDR2 reads SYDVKM. V shed 5 bases and J shed 4 bases, with 11 bases lying between them. DNA for the CDR3: TGTGCCAGCAGTCCCAACGGGAGAGAGACCCAGTACTTC. It codes for CASSPNGRETQYF. The full variable domain, in which reference TRBV28 and TRBJ2-5 provide the parts outside the CDR3, is DVKVTQSSRYLVKRTGEKVFLECVQDMDHENMFWYRQDPGLGLRLIYFSYDVKMKEKGDIPEGYSVSREKKERFSLILESASTNQTSMYLCASSPNGRETQYFGPGTRLLVL.

The genes are TRBV30 and TRBJ1-1; D unresolved. Trimming cost V 0 bases and J 5 bases, with 7 bases left between them. Germline CDR1 is GTSNPN and CDR2 is SVGIG (reference sequence). The CDR3 covers 12 residues. CDR3 loop: CAWSVDWTEAFF. The CDR3 bases are TGTGCCTGGAGTGTCGACTGGACTGAAGCTTTCTTT.

The V call is TRBV14, the J call TRBJ2-3; D might be TRBD2 (5 bases). Per germline, CDR1 SGHDN and CDR2 FVKESK. Between the trimmed V and J ends, which lost 5 bases and 0 bases, there was a span of 15 bases. The CDR3 is 16 residues long. The chain's CDR3 is CASSVLGSTSTDTQYF. As DNA, the CDR3 is TGTGCCAGCAGCGTCCTAGGGAGTACTAGCACAGATACGCAGTATTTT.

The chain is built from TRBV19 and TRBJ1-5; D remains ambiguous. Germline CDR1 and CDR2: LNHDA and SQIVND (reference sequence). The CDR3 length is 16 residues. The germline V and J ends were trimmed by 4 bases and 1 base, with 14 bases remaining between them. The DNA for the CDR3 is TGTGCCAGTAGTACTATCGGGGAAGGGAGCAATCAGCCCCAGCATTTT. As protein: CASSTIGEGSNQPQHF.

The J gene is TRBJ1-4, the V gene TRBV27, with a weak D call TRBD1 (6 bases). This CDR3 has 15 amino acids. V was clipped by 5 bases and J by 2 bases, with 12 bases between them. Germline loops: CDR1 MNHEY, CDR2 SMNVEV (reference sequence). The CDR3 DNA sequence: TGTGCCAGCAGTAAACGGACAGAGACTAATGAAAAACTGTTTTTT. This codes for CASSKRTETNEKLFF.

This clone was observed a handful of times. The CDR3 DNA is TGTGCCAGTAGTATGAGGGGGTTCGGGACAGGGGGACGACGGAACACTGAAGCTTTCTTT. Translating gives CASSMRGFGTGGRRNTEAFF. The rearrangement joins TRBV19 to TRBJ1-1, with 11 nucleotides matching TRBD1. With V trimmed by 3 bases and J by 1 base, 16 bases remained unmatched. CDR3 length equals 20 residues. The germline V gene encodes CDR1 LNHDA and CDR2 SQIVND (reference sequence).

The V and J genes are TRBV14 and TRBJ1-1, with D unresolved. Trimming cost V 2 bases and J 5 bases, with 15 bases left between them. This CDR3 has 15 residues. CDR1 is SGHDN and CDR2 is FVKESK in the germline V gene. CDR3 sequence: CASSQQSISRTEAFF. The CDR3 DNA follows: TGTGCCAGCAGCCAACAAAGCATCTCGAGGACTGAAGCTTTCTTT.

This chain uses TRBV7-2 with TRBJ1-1, with a possible D match to TRBD1 (5 bases). Trimming removed 0 bases at V and 0 bases at J, with 11 bases between. This CDR3 spans 16 amino acids. Germline-derived CDR1 and CDR2 are SGHTA and FQGNSA. The CDR3 sequence is CASSLASQAMNTEAFF. The CDR3 bases are TGTGCCAGCAGCTTAGCATCACAGGCAATGAACACTGAAGCTTTCTTT.

This rearrangement joins TRBV5-1 to TRBJ2-5, with a weak D call TRBD2 (6 bases). The germline V gene encodes CDR1 SGHRS and CDR2 YFSETQ. CDR3 length: 15 amino acids. With 4 bases removed from V and 2 bases from J, the gap between germline ends came to 15 bases. CDR3 loop: CASSMVPGGQETQYF. The CDR3 DNA follows: TGCGCCAGCAGCATGGTCCCTGGAGGGCAAGAGACCCAGTACTTC.